The 27 T cell receptor beta chains below all came from one sample that was sequenced in a study of CD8 T cells in ankylosing spondylitis. TCRdb independently ran MiXCR on the 5' RACE reads; one entry per CDR3 protein. The profile shows 150,000 to 200,000 distinct CDR3 sequences, 10% to 15% of them singletons. What was sequenced was blood, either unsorted or a sorted T cell fraction (not recorded which). The receptors here all came from a female donor with ankylosing spondylitis or in good health (not recorded which).

As concerns this clonotype: This may stem from a read error, because a much larger clone lies one nucleotide away. The rearrangement links TRBV4-2 to TRBJ1-2; perhaps TRBD1 as D (6 bases). Germline V gene data show CDR1 as LGHNA and CDR2 as YNFKEQ. The CDR3 extends over 16 amino acids. The DNA of the CDR3 is TGTGCCAACAGCCAAGGCTCAGGGGTGGGTAACTATGGCTACACCTTC. Its translation: CANSQGSGVGNYGYTF.

This clonotype has at least ten counts. V usage is TRBV11-3 and J usage is TRBJ1-6; no definite D call. Per the germline V gene, CDR1 is SGHNT and CDR2 is YENEEA. V shed 1 base and J shed 12 bases, with 7 bases lying between them. The CDR3 loop spans 12 amino acids. CDR3 loop: CASSLVGRPLHF. CDR3 bases: TGTGCCAGCAGCTTAGTCGGGCGACCCCTCCACTTT.

This clonotype occurred many times. The chain recombines TRBV11-1 with TRBJ2-6; 10 positions agree with TRBD1. Germline assignment: CDR1 SGHAT and CDR2 FQDESV (reference sequence). The CDR3 spans 18 residues. The junction had 8 bases not matched to a gene; V was cut back by 6 bases and J by 0 bases. The DNA of the CDR3 is TGTGCCAGCAGTCCTCGGGACAGGGGACCCTCTGGGGCCAACGTCCTGACTTTC. Its translation is CASSPRDRGPSGANVLTF.

Worth noting for this clonotype: A much larger clone lies one base from this, so it may be a read error. V is TRBV4-3 and J is TRBJ2-7; 7 nucleotides align to TRBD1. The germline V gene has CDR1 LGHNA and CDR2 YSLEER. The CDR3 spans 14 residues. CDR3 DNA: TGCGCCAGCAGCCAAGGGACAGGCCGCTACGAGCGGTACTTC. Translation: CASSQGTGRYERYF.

This clonotype was seen many times. The J gene is TRBJ2-7, the V gene TRBV5-1, with 8 bases fitting TRBD1. V lost 5 bases and J lost 3; bases outside the gene matches: 7. Germline CDR1 reads SGHRS; CDR2 reads YFSETQ. The CDR3 totals 14 residues. The CDR3, as DNA: TGCGCCAGCAGTTCGGGACAGGCGATCTACGAGCAGTACTTC. This sequence encodes CASSSGQAIYEQYF. The full variable domain, with the rest looked up from reference TRBV5-1 and TRBJ2-7, is KAGVTQTPRYLIKTRGQQVTLSCSPISGHRSVSWYQQTPGQGLQFLFEYFSETQRNKGNFPGRFSGRQFSNSRSEMNVSTLELGDSALYLCASSSGQAIYEQYFGPGTRLTVT.

V is TRBV6-1 and J is TRBJ2-1; TRBD2 agrees at 9 bases. The CDR3 is 15 amino acids. Germline CDR1 reads MNHNS; CDR2 reads SASEGT. J was trimmed by 2 bases and V by 4 bases; bases with no gene match: 3. The CDR3 DNA follows: TGTGCCAGCAGTGGGCGCGGGGGGGCCTACAATGAGCAGTTCTTC. This sequence encodes CASSGRGGAYNEQFF.

The gene calls are TRBV3-1 and TRBJ2-3; D is possibly TRBD1 or TRBD2 (5 bases each). CDR1 and CDR2 (germline): LGHDT, YNNKEL (reference sequence). V shed 3 bases and J shed 7 bases, with 11 bases lying between them. This CDR3 comprises 13 residues. The CDR3 sequence is CASSQYEGHTQYF. The CDR3 DNA is TGTGCCAGCAGCCAGTACGAGGGACATACGCAGTATTTT.

This clonotype occurred a few times. The chain has TRBV6-2 or TRBV6-3 and TRBJ2-2; D is possibly TRBD2 (5 bases). V was trimmed by 2 bases and J by 15 bases, leaving 13 bases between them. From germline, CDR1 is MNHEY and CDR2 SVGEGT. This CDR3 is 12 amino acids long. The CDR3 loop is CASSYPGSAVFF. CDR3 sequence (DNA): TGTGCCAGCAGTTACCCGGGGTCCGCGGTGTTTTTT.

This clonotype was counted once. A much larger clone differs from this one at a single base, so this may be a read error. The chain recombines TRBV12-3 or TRBV12-4 with TRBJ1-2; D remains unclear. CDR3 length equals 13 residues. CDR3 DNA sequence: TGTACCAGCAGCCCCCAGCCTAACTATGGCTACACCTTC. Translating gives CTSSPQPNYGYTF.

This clonotype was recorded many times. This chain uses TRBV12-3 or TRBV12-4 with TRBJ1-2; 7 positions agree with TRBD1. The V gene end was trimmed by 4 bases and the J gene end by 9 bases; junction bases not matched to a gene: 5. The length of the CDR3 is 12 residues. The CDR3 sequence is CASSSGTVRYTF. The CDR3 coding sequence is TGTGCCAGCAGTTCAGGGACAGTTCGCTACACCTTC.

This clonotype was detected only a few times. The chain uses TRBV15 and TRBJ2-1; D remains ambiguous. Germline lookup yields CDR1 LNHNV and CDR2 YYDKDF (reference sequence). Trimming removed 3 bases from V and 8 bases from J, with 11 bases in between. The CDR3 runs 13 residues. CDR3 DNA: TGTGCCACCAGCAGGGACCTCCCAGATGAGCAGTTCTTC. This sequence encodes CATSRDLPDEQFF.

This clonotype showed up many times. The germline gene is not matched at one end of the junction; a read error may be the cause. V usage is TRBV12-3 or TRBV12-4 and J usage is TRBJ2-1; D is unresolved. This CDR3 region has 14 residues. CDR3 in amino acids: CASRLASSYNEQFF. The CDR3 bases are TGTGCCAGCAGATTAGCTAGCTCCTACAATGAGCAGTTCTTC.

This clonotype was observed many times. The V gene is TRBV21-1, the J gene TRBJ2-7; the listed D gene, TRBD1, was not tested against the DNA. TRBV21-1 is labeled a pseudogene. The CDR3 sequence is 21 residues long. CDR3 protein: CASSKGERGSRDGRGWYEQYF. Here the CDR3 DNA reads TGTGCCAGCAGCAAAGGAGAACGAGGTAGCCGGGACGGCAGGGGTTGGTACGAGCAGTACTTC.

This clonotype occurred many times. The chain couples TRBV20-1 to TRBJ1-3; D is perhaps TRBD1 (5 bases). The germline V gene has CDR1 DFQATT and CDR2 SNEGSKA (reference sequence). Deletions cut 6 bases from V and 3 bases from J, with 9 bases between. The CDR3 has 12 amino acids. CDR3 sequence: CSAQTDGNTIYF. The CDR3, as DNA: TGCAGTGCCCAGACAGATGGAAACACCATATATTTT.

The chain uses TRBV12-3 or TRBV12-4 and TRBJ1-5; a weak D match, TRBD1 (6 bases). The CDR3 loop spans 14 amino acids. Between the trimmed V and J ends, which lost 4 bases and 5 bases, there was a span of 12 bases. CDR3 sequence reads: CASSWRDTDQPQHF. The DNA of the CDR3 is TGTGCCAGCAGTTGGCGGGACACCGATCAGCCCCAGCATTTT.

This clonotype came up many times. The chain employs TRBV20-1 and TRBJ1-5, with TRBD1 as a possible D gene (6 bases). Between the trimmed V and J ends, which lost 5 bases and 0 bases, there was a span of 14 bases. The CDR3 is made up of 15 amino acids. Germline-derived CDR1 and CDR2 are DFQATT and SNEGSKA (reference sequence). The chain's CDR3 is CSASGQSYSNQPQHF. The CDR3 bases are TGCAGTGCTTCAGGACAGTCATATAGCAATCAGCCCCAGCATTTT.

The table lists this clonotype with a few counts. This chain joins TRBV12-3 or TRBV12-4 and TRBJ2-1; D is possibly TRBD1 or TRBD2 (6 bases each). CDR3 length: 15 residues. The V end was cut by 1 base, the J end by 7 bases, with 14 bases between. CDR3 DNA sequence: TGTGCCAGCAGTTTAGGAGCGCGAGGGGGGAATGAGCAGTTCTTC. This codes for CASSLGARGGNEQFF.

This clonotype was counted only a few times. The rearrangement uses TRBV5-1 and TRBJ2-1, with D perhaps matching TRBD1 or TRBD2 (5 bases each). Germline loops: CDR1 SGHRS, CDR2 YFSETQ. The CDR3 covers 13 residues. V was trimmed by 4 bases and J by 7 bases, leaving 12 bases between them. The CDR3 DNA is TGCGCCAGCAGCCAACGGGGCGGGAATGAGCAGTTCTTC. Protein sequence: CASSQRGGNEQFF.

This clonotype was seen at least ten times. This chain uses TRBV7-8 with TRBJ1-1, with D unclear. Germline CDR1 and CDR2: SGHVS and FQNEAQ. Trimming cost V 3 bases and J 5 bases, with 22 bases left between them. The CDR3 totals 17 residues. The CDR3 nucleotides read TGTGCCAGCAGCTTCGCCGCGGGGAACACTGGAAGGACTGAAGCTTTCTTT. Translated, it gives CASSFAAGNTGRTEAFF.

This clonotype has a count of ten or more. J is TRBJ2-7 and V is TRBV2, with D perhaps TRBD2 (5 bases). There are 14 residues in the CDR3. Trimming removed 10 bases from V and 0 bases from J, with 16 bases in between. The germline V gene encodes CDR1 SNHLY and CDR2 FYNNEI. In DNA form, the CDR3 reads TGTGCCACGGAGGTTGGGAGAAGCTCCTACGAGCAGTACTTC. It translates to CATEVGRSSYEQYF.

This clonotype has a count of ten or more. The chain recombines TRBV3-1 with TRBJ2-7; unclear D gene. The germline gives CDR1 LGHDT, CDR2 YNNKEL (reference sequence). V shed 4 bases and J shed 2 bases, with 21 bases lying between them. The CDR3 totals 17 residues. The CDR3 DNA is TGTGCCAGCAGCCCCTTGTTTATAGGTTTTCCTACCTACGAGCAGTACTTC. Protein sequence: CASSPLFIGFPTYEQYF.

This clonotype was observed many times. This chain connects TRBV6-5 to TRBJ2-3; no reliable D call. From germline, CDR1 is MNHEY and CDR2 SVGAGI. The V end was cut by 4 bases, the J end by 4 bases, with 12 bases between. This CDR3 is built from 14 residues. CDR3 nucleotide sequence: TGTGCCAGCAGTTTCTCTTACCAATCAGATACGCAGTATTTT. It codes for CASSFSYQSDTQYF.

For this clonotype: One junction end does not reproduce the germline sequence, and a read error may be involved. The chain is built from TRBV20-1 and TRBJ1-2, with 8 bases matching TRBD1. Germline V gene data show CDR1 as DFQATT and CDR2 as SNEGSKA (reference sequence). The CDR3 contains 16 residues. CDR3 coding DNA: TGCTGTGCTAGAGTAGCGGACAGGGCTACTAACTATGGCTACACCTTC. Its protein product is CCARVADRATNYGYTF.

This clonotype was counted at least ten times. This chain joins TRBV5-6 and TRBJ2-1; tentative D call: TRBD2 (6 bases). V was trimmed by 7 bases and J by 2 bases, leaving 22 bases between them. Per the germline V gene, CDR1 is SGHDT and CDR2 is YYEEEE. The CDR3 runs 17 residues. The CDR3, as DNA: TGTGCCAGCGAAACCTTAGGAGGGCCGAGCGCCTACAATGAGCAGTTCTTC. Its protein product is CASETLGGPSAYNEQFF.

This clonotype was counted at least ten times. This chain uses TRBV4-1 with TRBJ1-5, with 11 bases that match TRBD1. J lost 1 base, V lost 5 bases, and 16 bases had no gene match. Germline CDR1 MGHRA, CDR2 YSYEKL. CDR3 size: 20 residues. CDR3 sequence: CASSEVLGDRGFQSNQPQHF. In DNA, the CDR3 is TGCGCCAGCAGCGAAGTTCTGGGGGACAGGGGGTTCCAGAGCAATCAGCCCCAGCATTTT.

Comment on this clonotype: It may be a read error: a sequence one base away is much more abundant. This CDR3 is missing its conserved last phenylalanine or tryptophan, likely due to a read error. V usage is TRBV24-1 and J usage is TRBJ2-1; weak D call: TRBD2 (6 bases). The CDR3 covers 15 residues. The ends were cut back, 5 bases at V and 4 bases at J, with 14 bases in the middle. Per germline, CDR1 KGHDR and CDR2 SFDVKD. CDR3 residues: CATSGAGSIYNEQFL. CDR3 nucleotide sequence: TGTGCCACCAGTGGCGCGGGGTCGATTTACAATGAGCAGTTCCTC.

V and J are TRBV12-5 and TRBJ1-5; 11 bases are a match to TRBD1. The CDR3 consists of 19 residues. Looked up from germline, CDR1 is LGHNT and CDR2 is FRNRAP. The CDR3 coding sequence is TGTGTCTGTGGTTCGCCGGGACAGGGGGGGTTTGGAAGCAATCAGCCCCAGCATTTT. This translates into CVCGSPGQGGFGSNQPQHF.